The rows below give T cell receptor beta chains drawn from one sample of a study of T cell changes during pregnancy in multiple sclerosis. The repertoire was sequenced with immunoSEQ multiplex PCR; TCRdb's copy has only in-frame clones and lacks some. The table includes around 60,000 clones, approximately 90% detected once. Sequencing was performed on peripheral blood, taken in the first trimester of pregnancy. The receptor source for this set is a female donor with multiple sclerosis, enrolled in a pregnancy study. Each CDR3 is given without its conserved first and last residue. Fields, in order: J gene, V gene, CDR3 protein.

TRBJ1-1 | TRBV4-3 | ASSHYRDRDPEAF
TRBJ2-4 | TRBV6-5 | ASMSGQGTDIQY
TRBJ1-1 | TRBV9 | ASSARGAITEAF
TRBJ2-1 | TRBV5-1 | ASSQLTGVRNEQF
TRBJ1-1 | TRBV29-1 | SVALTGGNTEAF
TRBJ1-2 | TRBV5-1 | ASSGPGRG
TRBJ2-3 | TRBV7-9 | ASSLTGDTQY
TRBJ2-3 | TRBV11-2 | ASSSQGVTQY
TRBJ2-5 | TRBV29-1 | SVGTENYEQY
TRBJ1-2 | TRBV7-3 | ASSPTREDGYT
TRBJ1-2 | TRBV27 | ASSSGAQGWGKGYT
TRBJ2-3 | TRBV6-5 | ASSPIAGFPDTQY
TRBJ1-1 | TRBV11-2 | ASSYLDMKSMNTEAF
TRBJ1-6 | TRBV19 | ASSPQDNSPLH
TRBJ2-5 | TRBV6-5 | ASRATVRPETQY
TRBJ2-1 | TRBV27 | AAASGRYNEQF
TRBJ1-2 | TRBV19 | ASSIKSGAHGYT
TRBJ2-5 | TRBV18 | ASSPSSETQY
- | TRBV25-1 | ASSASTATYEQY
TRBJ2-7 | TRBV7-9 | ASSLRTGSYEQY
TRBJ2-7 | TRBV4-3 | ASSQTLQGSTYEQY
TRBJ1-1 | TRBV6-1 | ASSDGGNTEAF
TRBJ2-1 | TRBV6-1 | ASSEGTGGREQF